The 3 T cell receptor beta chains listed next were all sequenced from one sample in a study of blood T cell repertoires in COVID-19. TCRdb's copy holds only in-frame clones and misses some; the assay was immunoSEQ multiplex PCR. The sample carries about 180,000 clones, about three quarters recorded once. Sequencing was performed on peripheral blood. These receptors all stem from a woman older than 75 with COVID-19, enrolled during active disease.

The CDR3 region is CAWSPLDSKEQYF. CDR3 DNA: TGTGCCTGGAGTCCCCTAGACAGTAAGGAGCAGTATTTT. The chain is built from TRBV30 and TRBJ2-3; a weak D match, TRBD1 (5 bases). Trimming removed 2 bases at V and 11 bases at J, with 17 bases between. The CDR3 consists of 13 residues. Germline loops: CDR1 GTSNPN, CDR2 SVGIG (reference sequence). Using reference TRBV30 and TRBJ2-3 for the parts outside the CDR3, the full variable domain is SQTIHQWPATLVQPVGSPLSLECTVEGTSNPNLYWYRQAAGRGLQLLFYSVGIGQISSEVPQNLSASRPQDRQFILSSKKLLLSDSGFYLCAWSPLDSKEQYFGPGTRLTVL.

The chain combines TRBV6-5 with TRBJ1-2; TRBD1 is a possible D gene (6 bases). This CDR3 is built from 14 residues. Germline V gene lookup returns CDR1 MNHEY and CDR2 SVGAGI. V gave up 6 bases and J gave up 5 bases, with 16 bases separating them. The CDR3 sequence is CASRFSGTPYGYTF. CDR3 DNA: TGTGCCAGCAGGTTCTCCGGGACACCGTATGGCTACACCTTC.

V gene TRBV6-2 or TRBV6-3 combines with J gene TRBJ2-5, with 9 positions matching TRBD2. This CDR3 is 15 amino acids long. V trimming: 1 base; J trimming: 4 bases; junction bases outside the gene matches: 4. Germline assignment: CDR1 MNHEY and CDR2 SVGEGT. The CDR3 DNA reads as TGTGCCAGCAGTTACTTGGGACTAGCCCCAGAGACCCAGTACTTC. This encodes CASSYLGLAPETQYF.